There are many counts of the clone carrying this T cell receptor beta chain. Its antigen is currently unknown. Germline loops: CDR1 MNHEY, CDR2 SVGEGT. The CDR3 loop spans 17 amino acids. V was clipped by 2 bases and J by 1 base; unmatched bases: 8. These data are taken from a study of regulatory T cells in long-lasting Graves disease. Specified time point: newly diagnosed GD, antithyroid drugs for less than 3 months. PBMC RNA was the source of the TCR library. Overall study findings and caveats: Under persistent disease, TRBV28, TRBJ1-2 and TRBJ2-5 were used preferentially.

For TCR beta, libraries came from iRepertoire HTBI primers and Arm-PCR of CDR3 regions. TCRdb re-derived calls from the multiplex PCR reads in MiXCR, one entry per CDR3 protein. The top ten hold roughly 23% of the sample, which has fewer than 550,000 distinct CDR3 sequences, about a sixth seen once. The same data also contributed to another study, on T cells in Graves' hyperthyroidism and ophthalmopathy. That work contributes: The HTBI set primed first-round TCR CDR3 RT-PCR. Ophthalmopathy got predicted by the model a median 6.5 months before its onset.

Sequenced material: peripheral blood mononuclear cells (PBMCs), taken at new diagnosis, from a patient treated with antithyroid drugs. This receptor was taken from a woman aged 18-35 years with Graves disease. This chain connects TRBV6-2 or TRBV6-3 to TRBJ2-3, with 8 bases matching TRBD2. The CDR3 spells CASSYPLGRGGTDTQYF. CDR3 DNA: TGTGCCAGCAGTTACCCCCTAGGGCGGGGGGGCACAGATACGCAGTATTTT.